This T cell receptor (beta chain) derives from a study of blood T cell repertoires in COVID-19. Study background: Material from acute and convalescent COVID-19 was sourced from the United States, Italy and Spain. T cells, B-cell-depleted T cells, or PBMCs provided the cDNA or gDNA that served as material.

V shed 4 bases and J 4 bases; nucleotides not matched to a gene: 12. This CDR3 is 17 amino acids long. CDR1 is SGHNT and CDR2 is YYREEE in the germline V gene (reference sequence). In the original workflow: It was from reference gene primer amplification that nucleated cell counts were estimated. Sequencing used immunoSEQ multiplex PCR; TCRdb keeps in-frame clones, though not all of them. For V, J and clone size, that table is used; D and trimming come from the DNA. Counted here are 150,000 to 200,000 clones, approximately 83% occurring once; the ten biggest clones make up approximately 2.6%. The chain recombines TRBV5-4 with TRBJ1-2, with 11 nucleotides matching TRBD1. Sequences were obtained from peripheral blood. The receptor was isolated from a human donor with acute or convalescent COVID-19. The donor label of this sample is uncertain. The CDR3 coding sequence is TGTGCCAGCAGCATCGGACAGGGGGCGACTTCGGCCTATGGCTACACCTTC. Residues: CASSIGQGATSAYGYTF.